The T cell receptor beta chain under discussion was sequenced for a study of T cells after somatic rescue of genetic block. CDR3 length equals 11 residues. V was trimmed by 5 bases and J by 1 base, leaving 3 bases between them. Germline-derived CDR1 and CDR2 are SGHTA and FQGNSA. Profiling relied on immunoSEQ multiplex PCR, and the TCRdb table lists in-frame clones only, not all of them. The sample contains 110,000 or so clones, around nine tenths of which appear only once. To note about this clone: Other DNA variants within this sample encode the same CDR3.

V and J are TRBV7-2 and TRBJ2-7; D gene uncertain. This sequence was found in a woman under 30. The sample comprised peripheral blood mononuclear cells (PBMCs). The CDR3 nucleotides read TGTGCCAGCAGCCCTTCCTACGAGCAGTACTTC. Encoded protein: CASSPSYEQYF.